This TCR beta chain is drawn from a study of CD8 T cells in ankylosing spondylitis. This clonotype was counted ten times or more. MiXCR, run by TCRdb on the 5' RACE reads, gives a single entry per CDR3 protein. The table includes about 190,000 distinct CDR3 sequences, roughly 13% detected once. The CDR3 contains 13 residues. Trimming left V 0 bases short and J 3 bases short, with 5 bases between. CDR1 is SGHDN, CDR2 FVKESK, per germline. Sequenced sample: blood, either unsorted or a sorted T cell fraction (not recorded which). This rearrangement joins TRBV14 to TRBJ1-2; D gene ambiguous. This TCR came from a female donor with ankylosing spondylitis or in good health (not recorded which). The CDR3 nucleotides are TGTGCCAGCAGCCAAGACAGAGACTATGGCTACACCTTC. This gives the protein CASSQDRDYGYTF.